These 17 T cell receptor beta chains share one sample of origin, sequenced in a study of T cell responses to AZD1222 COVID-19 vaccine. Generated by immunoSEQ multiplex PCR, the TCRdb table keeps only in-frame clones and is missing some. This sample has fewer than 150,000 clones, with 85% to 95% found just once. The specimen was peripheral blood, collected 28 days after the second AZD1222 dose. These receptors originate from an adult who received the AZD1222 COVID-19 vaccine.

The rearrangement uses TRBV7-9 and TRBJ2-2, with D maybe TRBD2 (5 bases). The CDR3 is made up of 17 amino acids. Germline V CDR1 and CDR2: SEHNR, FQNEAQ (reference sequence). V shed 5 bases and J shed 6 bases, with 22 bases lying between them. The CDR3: CASSPPLRLSPPGELFF. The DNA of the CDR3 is TGTGCCAGCAGCCCACCTCTCCGACTATCTCCTCCCGGGGAGCTGTTTTTT.

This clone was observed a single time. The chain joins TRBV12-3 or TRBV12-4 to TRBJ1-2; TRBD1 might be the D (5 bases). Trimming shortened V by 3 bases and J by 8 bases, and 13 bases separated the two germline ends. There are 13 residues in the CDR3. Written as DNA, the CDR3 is TGTGCCAGCAGTTTTGGGGGTTTCGAAGGCTACACCTTC. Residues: CASSFGGFEGYTF.

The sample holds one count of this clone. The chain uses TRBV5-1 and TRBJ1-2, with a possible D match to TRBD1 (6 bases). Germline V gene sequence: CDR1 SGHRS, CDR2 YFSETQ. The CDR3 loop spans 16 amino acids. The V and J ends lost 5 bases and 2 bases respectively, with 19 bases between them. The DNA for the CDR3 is TGCGCCAGCAGTCCGAAGACAGGATCGCAAAACTATGGCTACACCTTC. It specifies CASSPKTGSQNYGYTF.

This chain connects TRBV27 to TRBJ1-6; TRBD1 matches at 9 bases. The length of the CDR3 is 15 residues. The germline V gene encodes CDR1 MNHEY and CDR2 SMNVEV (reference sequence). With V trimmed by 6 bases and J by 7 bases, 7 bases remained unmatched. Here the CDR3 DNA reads TGTGCCAGCAGGCCCAGGACAGGGGTAAATTCACCCCTCCACTTT. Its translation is CASRPRTGVNSPLHF.

CDR3 DNA: TGCAGTGCTAGTCCGAGACAGCAGTACTATGGCTACACCTTC. It codes for CSASPRQQYYGYTF. The J gene is TRBJ1-2, the V gene TRBV20-1; maybe TRBD1 (5 bases). V was shortened by 3 bases and J by 3 bases, with 14 bases between the two germline ends. The CDR3 spans 14 residues. Germline V gene lookup returns CDR1 DFQATT and CDR2 SNEGSKA (reference sequence).

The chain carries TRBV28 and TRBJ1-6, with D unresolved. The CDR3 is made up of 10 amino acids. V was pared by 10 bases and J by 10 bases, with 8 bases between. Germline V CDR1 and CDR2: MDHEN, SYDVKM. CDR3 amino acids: CAIGGSPLHF. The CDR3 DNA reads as TGTGCCATTGGAGGCTCACCCCTCCACTTT. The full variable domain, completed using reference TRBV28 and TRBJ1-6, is DVKVTQSSRYLVKRTGEKVFLECVQDMDHENMFWYRQDPGLGLRLIYFSYDVKMKEKGDIPEGYSVSREKKERFSLILESASTNQTSMYLCAIGGSPLHFGNGTRLTVT.

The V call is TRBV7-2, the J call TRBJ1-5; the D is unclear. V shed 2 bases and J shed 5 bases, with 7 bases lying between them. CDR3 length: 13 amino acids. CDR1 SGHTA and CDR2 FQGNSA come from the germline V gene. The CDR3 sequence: CASSLTADQPQHF. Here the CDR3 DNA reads TGTGCCAGCAGCTTAACAGCGGATCAGCCCCAGCATTTT.

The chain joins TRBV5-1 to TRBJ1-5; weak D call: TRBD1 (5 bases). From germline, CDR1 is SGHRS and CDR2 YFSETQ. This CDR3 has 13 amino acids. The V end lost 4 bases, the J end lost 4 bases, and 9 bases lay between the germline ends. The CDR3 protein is CASSVGPNQPQHF. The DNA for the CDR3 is TGCGCCAGCAGCGTGGGGCCGAATCAGCCCCAGCATTTT.

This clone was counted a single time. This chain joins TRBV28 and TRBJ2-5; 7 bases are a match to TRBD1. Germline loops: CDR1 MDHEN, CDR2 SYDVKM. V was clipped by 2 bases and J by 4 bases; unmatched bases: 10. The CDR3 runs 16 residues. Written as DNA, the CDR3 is TGTGCCAGCAGTTTAAGTGTTTGGACAGGCCCAGAGACCCAGTACTTC. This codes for CASSLSVWTGPETQYF.

The CDR3 DNA sequence: TGCGCCAGCAGCACGGGACAGGGGTTAACCGGGGAGCTGTTTTTT. Residues: CASSTGQGLTGELFF. V is TRBV5-1 and J is TRBJ2-2, with 10 bases matching TRBD1. This CDR3 is built from 15 residues. Trimming at V came to 4 bases and at J to 5 bases, leaving 5 bases not matched to a gene. The germline CDR1 and CDR2 sequences are SGHRS and YFSETQ.

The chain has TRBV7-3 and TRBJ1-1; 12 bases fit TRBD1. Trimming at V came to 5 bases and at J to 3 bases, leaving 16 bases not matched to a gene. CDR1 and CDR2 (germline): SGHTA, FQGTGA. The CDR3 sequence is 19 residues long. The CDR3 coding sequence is TGTGCCAGCAGCCTAAGACCCCTGGGACAGGGGGCCTTCGACACTGAAGCTTTCTTT. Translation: CASSLRPLGQGAFDTEAFF. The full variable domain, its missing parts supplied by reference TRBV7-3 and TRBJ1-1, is GAGVSQTPSNKVTEKGKYVELRCDPISGHTALYWYRQSLGQGPEFLIYFQGTGAADDSGLPNDRFFAVRPEGSVSTLKIQRTERGDSAVYLCASSLRPLGQGAFDTEAFFGQGTRLTVV.

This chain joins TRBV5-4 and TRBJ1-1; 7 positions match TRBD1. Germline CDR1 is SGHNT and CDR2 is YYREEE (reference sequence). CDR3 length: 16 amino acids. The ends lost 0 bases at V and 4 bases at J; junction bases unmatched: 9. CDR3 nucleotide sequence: TGTGCCAGCAGCTTGGCTACCAGGGGGGCAGGCACTGAAGCTTTCTTT. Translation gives CASSLATRGAGTEAFF.

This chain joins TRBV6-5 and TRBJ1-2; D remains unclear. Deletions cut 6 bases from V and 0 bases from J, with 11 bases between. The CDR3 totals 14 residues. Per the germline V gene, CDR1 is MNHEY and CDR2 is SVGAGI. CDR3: CASSTDRSNYGYTF. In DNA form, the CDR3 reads TGTGCCAGCAGCACGGACCGATCTAACTATGGCTACACCTTC.

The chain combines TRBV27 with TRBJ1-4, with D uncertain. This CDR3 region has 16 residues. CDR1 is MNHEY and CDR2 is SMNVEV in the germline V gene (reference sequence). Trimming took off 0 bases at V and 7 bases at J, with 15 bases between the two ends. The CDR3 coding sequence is TGTGCCAGCAGTTTATCAGTTGGAGGGTCTTCTGAAAAACTGTTTTTT. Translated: CASSLSVGGSSEKLFF.

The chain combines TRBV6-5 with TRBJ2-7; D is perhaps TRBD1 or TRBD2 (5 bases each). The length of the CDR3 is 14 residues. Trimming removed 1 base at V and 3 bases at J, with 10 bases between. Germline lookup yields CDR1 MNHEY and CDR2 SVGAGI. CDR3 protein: CASSYYGGLYEQYF. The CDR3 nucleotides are TGTGCCAGCAGTTACTATGGGGGTCTCTACGAGCAGTACTTC.

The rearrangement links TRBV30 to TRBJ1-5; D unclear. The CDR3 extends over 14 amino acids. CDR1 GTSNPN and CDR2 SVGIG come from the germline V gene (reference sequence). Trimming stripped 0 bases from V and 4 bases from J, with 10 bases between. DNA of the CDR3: TGTGCCTGGAGTGTACTGGGATTTAATCAGCCCCAGCATTTT. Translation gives CAWSVLGFNQPQHF.

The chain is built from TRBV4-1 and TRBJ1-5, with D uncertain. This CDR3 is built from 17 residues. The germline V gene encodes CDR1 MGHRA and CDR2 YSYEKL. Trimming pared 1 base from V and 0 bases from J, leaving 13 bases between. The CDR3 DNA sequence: TGCGCCAGCAGCCAAGGGGCAGCCTTGGCTAGCAATCAGCCCCAGCATTTT. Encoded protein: CASSQGAALASNQPQHF.